A selection of T cell receptor beta chains follows, all from one sample in a study of blood T cell repertoires in COVID-19. Measured with immunoSEQ multiplex PCR; TCRdb has only the in-frame clones, and not every one. The sample carries fewer than 150,000 clones, approximately 87% recorded once. Sequenced material: peripheral blood. Every receptor here comes from a woman between 35 and 50 years old with acute or convalescent COVID-19. CDR3s include the opening cysteine and the closing phenylalanine or tryptophan. The D gene is left open where the match is weak. The listing skips clone size in some rows; elsewhere it reads once, few, many or a size class.

V gene	J gene	clone size	D gene	CDR3 DNA	CDR3 protein
TRBV7-9	TRBJ1-6	.	.	TGTGCCAGCAGCTTAACGGCAGGGCCCAATTCACCCCTCCACTTT	CASSLTAGPNSPLHF
TRBV7-3	TRBJ2-3	.	.	TGTGCCAGCAGCTCTTCCGGGACAAAGACAGATACGCAGTATTTT	CASSSSGTKTDTQYF
TRBV10-3	TRBJ1-3	.	TRBD1	TGTGCCATCAGTGGATCACAGGGGGCGGCTGGAAACACCATATATTTT	CAISGSQGAAGNTIYF
TRBV27	TRBJ2-1	.	TRBD2	TGTGCCAGCAGGGGGACTAGCTTAAACAATGAGCAGTTCTTC	CASRGTSLNNEQFF
TRBV11-2	TRBJ1-2	once	TRBD1	TGTGCCAGCAGCTTTTTACAGGGGGCGCGGAATGGCTACACCTTC	CASSFLQGARNGYTF
TRBV7-9	TRBJ1-1	.	.	TGTGCCAGCAGCTTATTTAACATGGTTGAAGCTTTCTTT	CASSLFNMVEAFF
TRBV3-1/TRBV3-2	TRBJ2-7	.	.	TGTGCCAGCAGCCAAGGCAGGGTTTCCTACGAGCAGTACTTC	CASSQGRVSYEQYF
TRBV29-1	TRBJ1-1	.	.	TGCAGCGTTGCCGGGGGGGTAATGAACACTGAAGCTTTCTTT	CSVAGGVMNTEAFF
TRBV5-1	TRBJ2-7	.	TRBD1	TGCGCCAGCAGCCTATCGCTCCCCGGGACAGGGGACGGCGAGCAGTACTTC	CASSLSLPGTGDGEQYF
TRBV5-4	TRBJ1-1	few	.	TGTGCCAGCAGCTTTCTCGGGGCTGAAGCTTTCTTT	CASSFLGAEAFF
TRBV19	TRBJ1-5	.	TRBD1	TGTGCCGGTGGACAGGGGGGTAGCAATCAGCCCCAGCATTTT	CAGGQGGSNQPQHF
TRBV9	TRBJ1-1	.	TRBD1	TGTGCCAGCAGCGCCTGGGGACAGGCCTCGGGCACTGAAGCTTTCTTT	CASSAWGQASGTEAFF
TRBV3-1/TRBV3-2	TRBJ2-7	.	.	TGTGCCAGCAGCCAAGGCAGGGGTCCAGCCTACGAGCAGTACTTC	CASSQGRGPAYEQYF
TRBV18	TRBJ1-2	once	.	TGTGCCAGCTCACCCTCTATGGACTATGGCTACACCTTC	CASSPSMDYGYTF
TRBV29-1	TRBJ2-5	once	TRBD1	TGCAGCGTTGAAGATGGGACAGGGGTCGGGGAGACCCAGTACTTC	CSVEDGTGVGETQYF
TRBV2	TRBJ1-5	.	TRBD1	TGTGCCAGCAGTGAACCCGGGACAGGGAAACAGCCCCAGCATTTT	CASSEPGTGKQPQHF
TRBV6-5	TRBJ1-1	once	.	TGTGCCAGCAGCCAATCCGGAGAAAGCACTGAAGCTTTCTTT	CASSQSGESTEAFF
TRBV7-2	TRBJ1-5	.	.	TGTGCCAGCAGCTTAGAGGCAGGGCTTAATCAGCCCCAGCATTTT	CASSLEAGLNQPQHF
TRBV7-3	TRBJ2-1	.	.	TGTGCCAGCAGCTCCCACCGACTAGGCCTTAAGTTCTTC	CASSSHRLGLKFF
TRBV21-1	TRBJ2-2	.	.	TGTGCCAGCAGCACCCCCAGGGGACTAGCTACCGGGGAGCTGTTTTTT	CASSTPRGLATGELFF
TRBV30	TRBJ1-6	many	TRBD1	TGTGCCTGGGCCACAGGGGGAAATAATTCACCCCTCCACTTT	CAWATGGNNSPLHF
TRBV11-3	TRBJ2-5	.	.	TGTGCCAGCAGCCGGACTTCACAAGAGACCCAGTACTTC	CASSRTSQETQYF
TRBV2	TRBJ2-7	.	.	TGTGCCAGCATTAGCGGGACAGGGTCCTACGAGCAGTACTTC	CASISGTGSYEQYF
TRBV28	TRBJ1-2	.	.	TGTGCCACTCATAGTGGTAGTTTCGGGGGCTACACCTTC	CATHSGSFGGYTF
TRBV12-3/TRBV12-4	TRBJ1-2	.	.	TGTGCCAGCAGTCCAGGGATTCGCTACACCTTC	CASSPGIRYTF
TRBV19	TRBJ2-7	.	TRBD2	TGTGCCAGTAATTCCAGAACTAATCGGGGGGGCTCCGAGCAGTACTTC	CASNSRTNRGGSEQYF